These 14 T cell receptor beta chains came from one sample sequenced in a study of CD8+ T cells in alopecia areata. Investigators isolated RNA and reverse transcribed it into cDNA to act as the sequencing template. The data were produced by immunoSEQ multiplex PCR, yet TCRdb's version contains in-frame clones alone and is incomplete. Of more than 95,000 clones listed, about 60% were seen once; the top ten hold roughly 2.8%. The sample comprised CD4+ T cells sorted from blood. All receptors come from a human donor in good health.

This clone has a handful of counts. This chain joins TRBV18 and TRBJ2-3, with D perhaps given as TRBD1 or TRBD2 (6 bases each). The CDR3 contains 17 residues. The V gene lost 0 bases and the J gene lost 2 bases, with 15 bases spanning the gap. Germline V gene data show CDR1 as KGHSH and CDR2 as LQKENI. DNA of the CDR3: TGTGCCAGCTCACCACCACGACGGGGGCCACTCACAGATACGCAGTATTTT. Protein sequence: CASSPPRRGPLTDTQYF.

CDR3 sequence reads: CASSSSPGQGATEAFF. The CDR3 DNA reads as TGTGCCAGCAGTTCGTCACCGGGACAGGGGGCCACTGAAGCTTTCTTT. The chain employs TRBV6-6 and TRBJ1-1, with TRBD1 identical over 12 bases. With V trimmed by 4 bases and J by 4 bases, 7 bases remained unmatched. The CDR3 runs 16 residues. Per germline, CDR1 MNHNY and CDR2 SVGAGI (reference sequence).

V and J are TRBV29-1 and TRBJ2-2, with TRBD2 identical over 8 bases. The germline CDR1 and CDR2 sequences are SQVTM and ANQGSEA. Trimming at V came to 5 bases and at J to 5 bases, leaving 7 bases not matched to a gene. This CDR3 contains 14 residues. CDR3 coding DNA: TGCAGCGTTCAAGCGGGGGCGGGGACCGGGGAGCTGTTTTTT. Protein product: CSVQAGAGTGELFF.

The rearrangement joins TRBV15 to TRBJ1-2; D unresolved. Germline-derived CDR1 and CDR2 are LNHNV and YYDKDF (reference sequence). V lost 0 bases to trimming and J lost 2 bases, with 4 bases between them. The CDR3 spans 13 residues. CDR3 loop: CATSRDANYGYTF. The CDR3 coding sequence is TGTGCCACCAGCAGAGATGCGAACTATGGCTACACCTTC.

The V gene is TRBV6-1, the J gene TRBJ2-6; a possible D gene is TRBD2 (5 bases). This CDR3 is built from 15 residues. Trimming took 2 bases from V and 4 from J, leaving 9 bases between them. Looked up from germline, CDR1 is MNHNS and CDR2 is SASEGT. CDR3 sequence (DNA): TGTGCCAGCAGTGAACGGGGTGCCGGGGCCAACGTCCTGACTTTC. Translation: CASSERGAGANVLTF.

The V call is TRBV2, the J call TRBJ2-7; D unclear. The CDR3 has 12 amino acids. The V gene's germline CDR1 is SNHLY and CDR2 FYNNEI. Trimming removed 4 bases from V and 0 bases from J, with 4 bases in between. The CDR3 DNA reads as TGTGCCAGCAGTGGAAGCTCCTACGAGCAGTACTTC. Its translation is CASSGSSYEQYF. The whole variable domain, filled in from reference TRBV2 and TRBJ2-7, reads EPEVTQTPSHQVTQMGQEVILRCVPISNHLYFYWYRQILGQKVEFLVSFYNNEISEKSEIFDDQFSVERPDGSNFTLKIRSTKLEDSAMYFCASSGSSYEQYFGPGTRLTVT.

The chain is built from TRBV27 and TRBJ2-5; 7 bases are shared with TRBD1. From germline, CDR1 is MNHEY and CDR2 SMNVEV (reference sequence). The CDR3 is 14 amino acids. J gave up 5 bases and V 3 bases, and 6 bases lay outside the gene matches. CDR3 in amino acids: CASSLRQGGETQYF. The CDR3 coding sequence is TGTGCCAGCAGTTTGAGACAGGGCGGGGAGACCCAGTACTTC.

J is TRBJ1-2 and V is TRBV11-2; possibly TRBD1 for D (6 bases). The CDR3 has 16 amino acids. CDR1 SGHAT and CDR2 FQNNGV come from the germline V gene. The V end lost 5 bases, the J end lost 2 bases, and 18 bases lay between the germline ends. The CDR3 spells CASSASGTSGNYGYTF. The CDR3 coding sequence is TGTGCCAGCAGCGCGTCAGGGACAAGCGGAAACTATGGCTACACCTTC.

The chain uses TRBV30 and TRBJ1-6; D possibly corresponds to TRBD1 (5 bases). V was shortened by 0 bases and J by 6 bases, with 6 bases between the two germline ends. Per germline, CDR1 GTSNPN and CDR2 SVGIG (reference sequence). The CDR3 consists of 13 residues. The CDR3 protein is CAWSVQVNSPLHF. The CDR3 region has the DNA TGTGCCTGGAGTGTACAGGTTAATTCACCCCTCCACTTT.

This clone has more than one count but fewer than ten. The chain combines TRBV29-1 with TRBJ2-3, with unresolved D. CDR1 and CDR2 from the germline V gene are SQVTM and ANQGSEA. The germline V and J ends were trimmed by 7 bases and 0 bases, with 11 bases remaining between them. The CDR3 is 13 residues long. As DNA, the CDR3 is TGCAGCGCTCGGCAATCTAGCACAGATACGCAGTATTTT. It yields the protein CSARQSSTDTQYF.

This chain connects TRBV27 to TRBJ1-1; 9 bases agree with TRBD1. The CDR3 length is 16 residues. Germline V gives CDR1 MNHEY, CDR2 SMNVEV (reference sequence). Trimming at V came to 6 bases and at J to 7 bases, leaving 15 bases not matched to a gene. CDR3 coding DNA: TGTGCCAGCAGATCCTATCCGGGACAGGGTCTTTTTGAAGCTTTCTTT. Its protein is CASRSYPGQGLFEAFF.

This CDR3 is CASGKASGSYEQYF. CDR3 sequence (DNA): TGCGCCAGCGGGAAGGCTAGCGGATCCTACGAGCAGTACTTC. V and J are TRBV5-1 and TRBJ2-7, with 7 bases fitting TRBD2. Germline loops: CDR1 SGHRS, CDR2 YFSETQ. This CDR3 is built from 14 residues. V lost 7 bases, J lost 1 base, and 8 bases stayed unmatched.

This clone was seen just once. The CDR3 DNA sequence: TGTGCCAGCAGCTTAGGAGGGACTAGCGGGGCTATAACGCAGTATTTT. It encodes CASSLGGTSGAITQYF. The chain is built from TRBV7-2 and TRBJ2-3; TRBD2 matches at 13 bases. Germline V gene data show CDR1 as SGHTA and CDR2 as FQGNSA. With 1 base clipped from V and 9 bases from J, the junction kept 7 bases outside the gene matches. The CDR3 runs to 16 residues.

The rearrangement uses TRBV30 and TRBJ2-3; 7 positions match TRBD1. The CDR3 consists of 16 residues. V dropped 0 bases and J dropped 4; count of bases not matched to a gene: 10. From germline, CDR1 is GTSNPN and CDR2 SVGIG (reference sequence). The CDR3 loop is CAWSVLDRVGADTQYF. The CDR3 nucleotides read TGTGCCTGGAGTGTACTAGACAGGGTCGGGGCAGATACGCAGTATTTT.